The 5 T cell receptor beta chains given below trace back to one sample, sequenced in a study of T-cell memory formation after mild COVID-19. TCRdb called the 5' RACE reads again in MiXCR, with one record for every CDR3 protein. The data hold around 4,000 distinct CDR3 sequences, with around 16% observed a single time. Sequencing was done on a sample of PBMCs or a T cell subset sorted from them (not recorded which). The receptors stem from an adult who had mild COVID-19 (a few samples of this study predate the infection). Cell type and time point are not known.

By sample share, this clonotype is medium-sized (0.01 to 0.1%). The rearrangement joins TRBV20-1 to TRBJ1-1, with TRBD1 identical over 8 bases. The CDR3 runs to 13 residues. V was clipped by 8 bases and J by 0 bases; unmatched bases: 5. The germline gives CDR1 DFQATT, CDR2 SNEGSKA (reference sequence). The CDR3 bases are TGCAGTCCCCGGGACAGGATGAACACTGAAGCTTTCTTT. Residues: CSPRDRMNTEAFF.

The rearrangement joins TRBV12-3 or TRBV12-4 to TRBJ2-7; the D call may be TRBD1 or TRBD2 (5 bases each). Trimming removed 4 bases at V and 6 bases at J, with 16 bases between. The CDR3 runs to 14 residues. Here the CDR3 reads CASSSLRVASEQYF. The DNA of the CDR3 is TGTGCCAGCAGTTCACTCAGGGTAGCGAGCGAGCAGTACTTC.

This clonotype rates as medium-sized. DNA of the CDR3: TGCGCCAGCAGCTTCTTACTAGCGGACACAGATACGCAGTATTTT. Translating it yields CASSFLLADTDTQYF. This rearrangement joins TRBV5-1 to TRBJ2-3; 8 nucleotides match TRBD2. The CDR3 extends over 15 amino acids. Germline V gene sequence: CDR1 SGHRS, CDR2 YFSETQ. V gave up 2 bases and J gave up 2 bases; unmatched junction bases: 4.

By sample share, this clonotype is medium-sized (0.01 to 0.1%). Here the CDR3 DNA reads TGCGCCAGCAGCTTTGGGACAGCCAAAAACATTCAGTACTTC. Its protein product is CASSFGTAKNIQYF. This rearrangement joins TRBV5-1 to TRBJ2-4, with D possibly called TRBD1 or TRBD2 (5 bases each). The V end was cut by 2 bases, the J end by 0 bases, with 6 bases between. Germline loops: CDR1 SGHRS, CDR2 YFSETQ. This CDR3 comprises 14 residues.

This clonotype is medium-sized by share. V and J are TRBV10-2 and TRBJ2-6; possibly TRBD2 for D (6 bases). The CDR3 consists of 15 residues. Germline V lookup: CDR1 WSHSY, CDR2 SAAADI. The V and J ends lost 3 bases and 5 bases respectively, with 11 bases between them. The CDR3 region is CASSEGAGRANVLTF. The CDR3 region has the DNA TGCGCCAGCAGTGAAGGTGCGGGGAGGGCCAACGTCCTGACTTTC.